This T cell receptor (beta chain) emerged from a study of cytomegalovirus exposure and HLA in healthy donors. Researchers ran the PCR with 60 Vbeta and 13 Jbeta primers. Only in-frame clones appear in the TCRdb table, and some are missing; sequencing was by immunoSEQ multiplex PCR. The sample lists roughly 120,000 clones; 8% to 10% were seen once. Findings and limits, study-wide: Beyond CMV serostatus, there was no information to go on about immune exposure. Most of the CMV-associated TCR beta chains (in a later analysis) appeared to be HLA-restricted.

About this clone itself: Its cognate antigen is unknown.

Sequenced sample: PBMCs. The receptor's source is a man younger than 40 in good health and CMV-seronegative.

CDR3 residues: CASSLTFPGGNYGYTF. CDR3 in DNA: TGTGCCAGCAGCCTAACGTTTCCGGGGGGGAACTATGGCTACACCTTC. The chain recombines TRBV5-8 with TRBJ1-2; tentative D call: TRBD1 (5 bases). Germline lookup yields CDR1 SGHTS and CDR2 YDEGEE. This CDR3 region has 16 residues. The V end was cut by 4 bases, the J end by 2 bases, with 18 bases between.